The clone carrying this T cell receptor (beta chain) was picked up one time. Antigen: not known. These data originate in a study of cytomegalovirus exposure and HLA in healthy donors. Study-wide findings and caveats: Exclusion applied to some V segments, including TRBV6-2 and TRBV6-3, as they were indistinguishable. In a later analysis, a missense DCLRE1C variant was linked to TCR beta V- and J-gene trimming.

The V gene end was trimmed by 6 bases and the J gene end by 2 bases; junction bases not matched to a gene: 8. This CDR3 spans 15 amino acids. The germline V gene has CDR1 MNHEY and CDR2 SVGAGI. With 60 Vbeta and 13 Jbeta primers, the PCR was carried out. Sequencing was performed with immunoSEQ multiplex PCR; in TCRdb, only in-frame clones are kept and a portion is missing. In the table there are about 130,000 clones, approximately 82% of which are singletons. Sequenced material: PBMCs. This clonotype was sampled from a boy aged 2 to 9 in good health and CMV-seronegative. The chain carries TRBV6-5 and TRBJ2-3; the match to TRBD1 covers 7 bases. Here the CDR3 reads CASSPTGAVTDTQYF. CDR3 nucleotide sequence: TGTGCCAGCAGCCCCACAGGGGCGGTCACAGATACGCAGTATTTT.